What follows describes a single T cell receptor (beta chain). Its specificity is unknown. TCRdb fed the reads into MiXCR, producing one record per CDR3 protein. The sample consists of roughly 500,000 distinct CDR3 sequences, approximately 15% of them appearing once. This entry comes from a study of T cell repertoires in cytomegalovirus infection. Whole-study results and caveats: Public TCR beta family frequency separated CMV-and-HLA carriers, including in an independent cohort.

The junction had 4 bases not matched to a gene; V was cut back by 3 bases and J by 2 bases. There are 14 residues in the CDR3. Germline-derived CDR1 and CDR2 are MDHEN and SYDVKM. The J gene is TRBJ2-7, the V gene TRBV28; 7 bases are a match to TRBD2. The TCR comes from a human donor in good health (CMV status not recorded). Some clones in this sample may be carry-over from other donors' samples. The sequenced material came from CD8+ T cells from PBMCs. The CDR3 sequence is CASSFGGEAYEQYF. CDR3 in DNA: TGTGCCAGCAGTTTTGGGGGGGAGGCCTACGAGCAGTACTTC.